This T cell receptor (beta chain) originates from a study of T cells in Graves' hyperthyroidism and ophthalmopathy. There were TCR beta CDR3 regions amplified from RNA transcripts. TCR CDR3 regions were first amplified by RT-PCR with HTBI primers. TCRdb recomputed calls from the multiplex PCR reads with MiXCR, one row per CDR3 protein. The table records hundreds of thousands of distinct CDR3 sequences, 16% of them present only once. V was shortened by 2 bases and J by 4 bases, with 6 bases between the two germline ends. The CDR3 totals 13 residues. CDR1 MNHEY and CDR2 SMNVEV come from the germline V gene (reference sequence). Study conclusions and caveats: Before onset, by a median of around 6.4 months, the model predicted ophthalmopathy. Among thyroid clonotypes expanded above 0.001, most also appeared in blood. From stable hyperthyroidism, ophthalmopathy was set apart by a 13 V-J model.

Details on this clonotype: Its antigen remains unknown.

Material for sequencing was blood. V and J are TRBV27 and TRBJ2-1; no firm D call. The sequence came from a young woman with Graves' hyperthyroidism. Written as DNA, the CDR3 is TGTGCCAGCAGTTTAAGAAGATACAATGAGCAGTTCTTC. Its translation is CASSLRRYNEQFF.